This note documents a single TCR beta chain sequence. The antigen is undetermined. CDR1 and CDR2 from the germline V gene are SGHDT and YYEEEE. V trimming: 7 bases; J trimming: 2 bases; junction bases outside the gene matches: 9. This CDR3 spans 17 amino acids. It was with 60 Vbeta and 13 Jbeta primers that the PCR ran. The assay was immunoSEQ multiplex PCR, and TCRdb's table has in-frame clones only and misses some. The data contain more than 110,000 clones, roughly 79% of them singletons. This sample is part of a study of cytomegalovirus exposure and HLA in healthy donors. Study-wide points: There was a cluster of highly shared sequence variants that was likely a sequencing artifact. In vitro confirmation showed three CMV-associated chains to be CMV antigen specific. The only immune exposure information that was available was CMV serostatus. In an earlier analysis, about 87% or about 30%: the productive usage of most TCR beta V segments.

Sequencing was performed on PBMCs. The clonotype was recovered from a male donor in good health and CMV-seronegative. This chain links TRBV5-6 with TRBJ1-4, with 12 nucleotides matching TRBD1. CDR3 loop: CASCVGQGAPTNEKLFF. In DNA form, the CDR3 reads TGTGCCAGCTGCGTGGGACAGGGGGCGCCGACTAATGAAAAACTGTTTTTT.